This TCR beta chain was obtained from a study of blood T cells in healthy people across ages. Overall study results and limits: Both higher diversity and more naive CD4+ cells marked long-lived donors when set against aged donors.

As concerns this clonotype: Its antigen is as yet unknown.

The second PCR ran roughly 7 to 12 cycles with a sample-barcoded 5' primer and J-beta primers. TCRdb ran MiXCR on the 5' RACE reads and lists one entry per CDR3 protein. Of about 1,600,000 distinct CDR3 sequences in the sample, approximately 40% were seen once. With V trimmed by 6 bases and J by 2 bases, 12 bases remained unmatched. In germline, CDR1 is MNHEY, CDR2 SVGAGI. The CDR3 is made up of 16 amino acids. This chain links TRBV6-5 with TRBJ2-7; 8 bases align to TRBD1. The sequence came from a young woman in good health. Sequencing used blood. This chain's CDR3 is CASSAPGTGGPYEQYF. DNA for the CDR3: TGTGCCAGCAGCGCCCCGGGGACAGGAGGCCCCTACGAGCAGTACTTC.